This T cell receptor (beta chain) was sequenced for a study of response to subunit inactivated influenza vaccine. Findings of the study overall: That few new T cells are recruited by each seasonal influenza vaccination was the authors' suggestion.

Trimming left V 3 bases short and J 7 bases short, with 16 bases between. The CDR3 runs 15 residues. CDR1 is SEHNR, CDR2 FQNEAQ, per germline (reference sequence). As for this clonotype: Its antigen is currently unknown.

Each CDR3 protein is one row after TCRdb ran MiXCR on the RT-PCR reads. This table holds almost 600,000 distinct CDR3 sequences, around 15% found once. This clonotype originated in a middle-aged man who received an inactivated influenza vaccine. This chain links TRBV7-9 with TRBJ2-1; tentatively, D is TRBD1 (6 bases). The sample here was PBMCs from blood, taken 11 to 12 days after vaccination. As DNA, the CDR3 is TGTGCCAGCAGCTTCCATAGCCAAGGGGGTAATGAGCAGTTCTTC. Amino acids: CASSFHSQGGNEQFF.